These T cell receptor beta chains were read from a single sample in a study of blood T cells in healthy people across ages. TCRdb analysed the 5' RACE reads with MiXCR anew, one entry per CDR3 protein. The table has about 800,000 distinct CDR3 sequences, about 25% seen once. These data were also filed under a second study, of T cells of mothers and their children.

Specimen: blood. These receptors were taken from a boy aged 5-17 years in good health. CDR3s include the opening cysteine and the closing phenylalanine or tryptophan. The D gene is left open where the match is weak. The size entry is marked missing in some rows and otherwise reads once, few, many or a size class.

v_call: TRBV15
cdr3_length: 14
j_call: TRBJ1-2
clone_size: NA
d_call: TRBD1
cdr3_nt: TGTGCCACCAGCACGGACAGGGGTAACTATGGCTACACCTTC
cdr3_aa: CATSTDRGNYGYTF

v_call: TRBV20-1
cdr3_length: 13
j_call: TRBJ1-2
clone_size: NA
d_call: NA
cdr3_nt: TGCAGTGCTAGTGGTGACACTTACGGTGGCTACACCTTC
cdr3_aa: CSASGDTYGGYTF

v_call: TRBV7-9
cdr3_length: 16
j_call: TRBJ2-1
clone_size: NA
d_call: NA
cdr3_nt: TGTGCCAGCAGCGACCGGGACACTTTTTTTTACAATGAGCAGTTCTTC
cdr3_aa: CASSDRDTFFYNEQFF

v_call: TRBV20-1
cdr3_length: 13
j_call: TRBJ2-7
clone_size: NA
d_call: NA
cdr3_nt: TGCAACGGACAAGTTTTGGGTAGGCGCGAGCAGTACTTC
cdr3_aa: CNGQVLGRREQYF

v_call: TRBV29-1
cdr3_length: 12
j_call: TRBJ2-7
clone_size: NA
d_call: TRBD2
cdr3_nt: TGCAGCGCCGCGGGAGGGCCAGAGGAGCAGTACTTC
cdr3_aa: CSAAGGPEEQYF

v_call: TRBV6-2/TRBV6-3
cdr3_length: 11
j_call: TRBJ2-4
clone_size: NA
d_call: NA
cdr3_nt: TGTGCCAGCAGTCCGAAAAACATTCAGTACTTC
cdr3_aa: CASSPKNIQYF

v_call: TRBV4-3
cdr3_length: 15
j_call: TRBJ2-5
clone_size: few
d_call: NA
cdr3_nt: TGCGCCAGCAGCCAAGATCAAGATGCCCTACTTGGGCAGTACTTC
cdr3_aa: CASSQDQDALLGQYF

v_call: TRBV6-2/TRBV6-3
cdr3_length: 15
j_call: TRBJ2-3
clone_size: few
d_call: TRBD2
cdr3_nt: TGTGCCAGCAGTCGACTAGCGGCGGCCACAGATACGCAGTATTTT
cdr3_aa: CASSRLAAATDTQYF

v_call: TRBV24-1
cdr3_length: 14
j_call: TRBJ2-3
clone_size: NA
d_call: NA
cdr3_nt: TGTGCCACCAGTGAGTACCAACAGGGAGATACGCAGTATTTT
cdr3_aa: CATSEYQQGDTQYF

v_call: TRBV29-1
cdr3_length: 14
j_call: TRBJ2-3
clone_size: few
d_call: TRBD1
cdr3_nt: TGCAGCGCGCCCCCGGCAGGGGGCGGGGATACGCAGTATTTT
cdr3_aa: CSAPPAGGGDTQYF

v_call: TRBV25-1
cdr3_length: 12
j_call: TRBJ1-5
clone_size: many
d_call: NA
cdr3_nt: TGTGCCAGTTCTTCTGAAAATCAGCCCCAGCATTTT
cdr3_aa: CASSSENQPQHF

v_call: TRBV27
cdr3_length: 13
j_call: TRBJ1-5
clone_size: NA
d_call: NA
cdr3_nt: TGTGCCAGCAGTTTAGGTGGGGCCCAGCCCCAGCATTTT
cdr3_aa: CASSLGGAQPQHF

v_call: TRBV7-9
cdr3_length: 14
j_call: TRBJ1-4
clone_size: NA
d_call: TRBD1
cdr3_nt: TGTGCCAGCAGCATGGGACAGGGAATTGAAAAACTGTTTTTT
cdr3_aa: CASSMGQGIEKLFF

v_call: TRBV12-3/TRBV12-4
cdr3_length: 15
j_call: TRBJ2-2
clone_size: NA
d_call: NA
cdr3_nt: TGTGCCAGCAGTCGAAACCCCCCCGACACCGGGGAGCTGTTTTTT
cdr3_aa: CASSRNPPDTGELFF

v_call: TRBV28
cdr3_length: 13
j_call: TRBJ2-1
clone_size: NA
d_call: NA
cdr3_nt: TGTGCCAGCAGGACCGGACTCTCCAATGAGCAGTTCTTC
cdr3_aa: CASRTGLSNEQFF

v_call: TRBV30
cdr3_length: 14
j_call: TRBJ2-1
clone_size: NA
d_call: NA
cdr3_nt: TGTGCCTGGGTAGGACAGTTGGGTTACAATGAGCAGCTCTTC
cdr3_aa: CAWVGQLGYNEQLF

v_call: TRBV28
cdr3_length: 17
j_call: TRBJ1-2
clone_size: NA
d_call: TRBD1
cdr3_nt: TGTGCCAGCAGTCCCTCGGGACAGGGTACTGCTCGGTATGGCTACACCTTC
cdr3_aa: CASSPSGQGTARYGYTF

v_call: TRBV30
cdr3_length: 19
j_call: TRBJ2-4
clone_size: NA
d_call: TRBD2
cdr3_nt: TGTGCCTGGAGCAAACTAGCGGGGTTGACCCACGACCCCAAAAACATTCAGTACTTC
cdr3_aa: CAWSKLAGLTHDPKNIQYF

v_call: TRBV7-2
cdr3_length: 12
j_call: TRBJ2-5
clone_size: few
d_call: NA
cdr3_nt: TGTGCCAGCAGCTTCCCCCTCGGAACCGCTCACTTC
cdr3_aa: CASSFPLGTAHF

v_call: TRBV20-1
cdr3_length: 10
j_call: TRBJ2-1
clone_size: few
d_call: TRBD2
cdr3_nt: TGCAGGGGGGGGTACAATGAACAGTTCTTC
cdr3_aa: CRGGYNEQFF

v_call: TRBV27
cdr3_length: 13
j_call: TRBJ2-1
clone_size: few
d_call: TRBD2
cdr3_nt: TGTGCCAGCGGGGACTACCCCTGGAATGAGCAGTTCTTC
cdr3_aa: CASGDYPWNEQFF

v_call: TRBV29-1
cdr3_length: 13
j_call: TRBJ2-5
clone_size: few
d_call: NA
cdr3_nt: TGCAGCGTTGAACAGCCGGGGAACGAGACCCAGTACTTC
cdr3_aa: CSVEQPGNETQYF

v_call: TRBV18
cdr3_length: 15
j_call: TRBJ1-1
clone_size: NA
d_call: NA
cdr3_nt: TGTGCCAGCTCAACCTTGGTTGTGGGGGACACTGAAGCTTTCTTT
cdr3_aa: CASSTLVVGDTEAFF

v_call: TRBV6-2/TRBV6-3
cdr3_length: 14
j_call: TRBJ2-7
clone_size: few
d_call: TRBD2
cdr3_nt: TGTGCCAGCACTTACGGACTAGAGAGTTACGAGCAGTACTTC
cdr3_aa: CASTYGLESYEQYF

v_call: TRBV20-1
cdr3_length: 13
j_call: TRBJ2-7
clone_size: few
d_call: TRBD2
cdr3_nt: TGCAGTGCTAGCTTTAGCGGGAGGTACGAGCAGTACTTC
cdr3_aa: CSASFSGRYEQYF

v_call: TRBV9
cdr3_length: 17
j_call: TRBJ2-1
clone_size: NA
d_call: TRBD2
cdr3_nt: TGTGCCAGCAGCGCCGGACTAGCGGGACCAGGCTACAATGAGCAGTTCTTC
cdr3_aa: CASSAGLAGPGYNEQFF

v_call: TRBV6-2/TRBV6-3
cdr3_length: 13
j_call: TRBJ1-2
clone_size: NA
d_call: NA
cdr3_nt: TGTGCCAGCAACCCGAGGCCTAACTATGGCTACACCTTC
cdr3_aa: CASNPRPNYGYTF

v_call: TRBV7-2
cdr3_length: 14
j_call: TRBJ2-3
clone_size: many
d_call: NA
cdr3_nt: TGTGCCAGCAGCTTAGGACAGTTGGGAGATACGCAGTATTTT
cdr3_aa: CASSLGQLGDTQYF

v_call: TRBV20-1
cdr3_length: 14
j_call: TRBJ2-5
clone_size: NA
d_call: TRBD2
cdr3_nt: TGCAGTGCCAGGAAGGGACTAACAAAGGAGACCCAGTACTTC
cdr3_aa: CSARKGLTKETQYF

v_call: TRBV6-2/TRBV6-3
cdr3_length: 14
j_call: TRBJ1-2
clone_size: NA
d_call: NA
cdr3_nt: TGTGCCAGCAGCCGACAGCTGCCGATCTATGGCTACACCTTC
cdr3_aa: CASSRQLPIYGYTF

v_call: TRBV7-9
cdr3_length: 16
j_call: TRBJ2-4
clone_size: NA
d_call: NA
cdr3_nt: TGTGCCAGCAGCTTAGCGGTGGGAGTAGCCAAAAACATTCAGTACTTC
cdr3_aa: CASSLAVGVAKNIQYF

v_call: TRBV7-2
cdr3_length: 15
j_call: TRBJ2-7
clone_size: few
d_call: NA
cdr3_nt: TGTGCCAGCAGCGTCCGACTATCAAGCTCCTACGGGCAGTACTTC
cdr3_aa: CASSVRLSSSYGQYF

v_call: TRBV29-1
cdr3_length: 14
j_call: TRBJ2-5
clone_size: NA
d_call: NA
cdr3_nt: TGCAGCGTTGGAGGGCCTATAGGGGGACCGGAGCAGTACTTC
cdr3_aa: CSVGGPIGGPEQYF

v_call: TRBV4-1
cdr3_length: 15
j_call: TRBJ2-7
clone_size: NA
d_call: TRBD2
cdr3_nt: TGCGCCAGCAGCCCACTACTAGCGGGAGCGAACGAGCAGTACTTC
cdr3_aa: CASSPLLAGANEQYF

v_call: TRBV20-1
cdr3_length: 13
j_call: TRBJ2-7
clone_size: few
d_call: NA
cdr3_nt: TGCAGTGCCTTGGGGGACACCTCCTACGAGCAGTACTTC
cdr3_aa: CSALGDTSYEQYF

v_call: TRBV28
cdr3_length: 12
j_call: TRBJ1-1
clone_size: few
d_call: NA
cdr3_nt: TGTGCCAGCAGTTTTCGAACCACTGAAGCTTTCTTT
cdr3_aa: CASSFRTTEAFF

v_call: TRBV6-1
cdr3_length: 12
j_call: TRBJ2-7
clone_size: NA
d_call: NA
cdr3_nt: TGTGCCAGCAGGGACAACCACTACGAGCAGTACTTC
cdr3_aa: CASRDNHYEQYF

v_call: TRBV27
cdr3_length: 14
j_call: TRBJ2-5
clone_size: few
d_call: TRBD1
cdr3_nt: TGTGCCAGCAGTAAGCAGACAGGGATGAAGACCCAGTACTTC
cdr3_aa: CASSKQTGMKTQYF

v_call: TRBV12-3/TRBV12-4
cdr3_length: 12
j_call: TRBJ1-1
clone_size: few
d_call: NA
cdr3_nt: TGTGCCAGCAGTTTGACGGGGGGGCACGCTTTCTTT
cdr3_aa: CASSLTGGHAFF

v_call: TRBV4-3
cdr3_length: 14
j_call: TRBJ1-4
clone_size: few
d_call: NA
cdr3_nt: TGCGCCAGCAGCCAAGATCGATCCTATGAAAAACTGTTTTTT
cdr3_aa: CASSQDRSYEKLFF

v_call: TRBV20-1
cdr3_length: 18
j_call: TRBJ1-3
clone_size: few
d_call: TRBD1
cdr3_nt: TGCAGTGCTAGAGATAGCTATCCTCCAGGGGGCTTTAGGGACACCACATATTTT
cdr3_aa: CSARDSYPPGGFRDTTYF

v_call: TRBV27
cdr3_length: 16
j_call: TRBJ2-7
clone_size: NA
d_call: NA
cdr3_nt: TGTGCCAGCAGTTTAAAAGGCTGGATGGACTCCTACGAGCAGTACTTC
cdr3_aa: CASSLKGWMDSYEQYF

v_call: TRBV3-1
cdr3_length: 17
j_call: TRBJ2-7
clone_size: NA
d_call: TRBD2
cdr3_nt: TGTGCCAGCAGCCAAGGGGGACTAGCGGGAGGTTCCTACGAGCAGTACTTC
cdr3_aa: CASSQGGLAGGSYEQYF

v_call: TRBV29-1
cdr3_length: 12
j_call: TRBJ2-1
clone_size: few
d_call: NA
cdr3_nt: TGCAGCGTTGGAGGGATTTACAATGAGCAGTTCTTC
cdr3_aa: CSVGGIYNEQFF

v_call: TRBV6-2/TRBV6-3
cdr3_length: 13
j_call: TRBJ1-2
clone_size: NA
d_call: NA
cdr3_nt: TGTGCCAGCAGTTACTCGGGTATTGGAGGCTACACCTTC
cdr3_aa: CASSYSGIGGYTF

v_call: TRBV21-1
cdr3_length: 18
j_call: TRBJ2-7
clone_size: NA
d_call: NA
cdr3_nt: TGTGCCAGCAGCAAATTTGACGGAACCGGGACAGGGGATTGCGAGCAGTACTTC
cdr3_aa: CASSKFDGTGTGDCEQYF

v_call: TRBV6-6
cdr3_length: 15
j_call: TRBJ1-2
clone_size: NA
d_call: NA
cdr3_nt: TGTGCCAGCAGTCCCGGACAGACGCTAAACTATGGCTACACCTTC
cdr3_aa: CASSPGQTLNYGYTF

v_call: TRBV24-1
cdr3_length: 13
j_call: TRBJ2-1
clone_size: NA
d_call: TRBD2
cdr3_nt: TGTGCCATCCAACGGGGGGGCTACAATGAGCAGTTCTTC
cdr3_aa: CAIQRGGYNEQFF